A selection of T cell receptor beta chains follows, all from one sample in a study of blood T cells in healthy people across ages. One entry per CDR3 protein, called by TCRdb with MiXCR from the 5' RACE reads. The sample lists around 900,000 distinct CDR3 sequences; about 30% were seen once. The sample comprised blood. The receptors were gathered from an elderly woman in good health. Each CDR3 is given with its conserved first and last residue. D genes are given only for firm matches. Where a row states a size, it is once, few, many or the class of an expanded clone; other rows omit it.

DNA: TGTGCCAGCACTAACGGGGGGATTCCCTCCTACAATGAGCAGTTCTTC
CDR3: CASTNGGIPSYNEQFF
V: TRBV6-2/TRBV6-3
size: many
J: TRBJ2-1
D: TRBD2

DNA: TGCAGTGCTAGAGATGGGTCGATGGGAGAGCAGTACTTC
CDR3: CSARDGSMGEQYF
V: TRBV20-1
size: many
J: TRBJ2-7
D: -

DNA: TGTGCCAGCAGTTATCCAGGGACCTTGCATTTT
CDR3: CASSYPGTLHF
V: TRBV6-2/TRBV6-3
size: few
J: TRBJ1-5
D: -

DNA: TGTGCCAGCAGTTTCGGGACAGGGAGGCGCAATCAGCCCCAGCATTTT
CDR3: CASSFGTGRRNQPQHF
V: TRBV6-6
size: many
J: TRBJ1-5
D: TRBD1

DNA: TGTGCCAGCAGCCTCCACCGCGCGGAGGTAAATGAGCAGTTCTTC
CDR3: CASSLHRAEVNEQFF
V: TRBV3-1
size: many
J: TRBJ2-1
D: -

DNA: TGTGCCAGCAGTGCCAGCGGGAGGGCCCACGAGCAGTACTTC
CDR3: CASSASGRAHEQYF
V: TRBV2
size: -
J: TRBJ2-7
D: TRBD2

DNA: TGTGCCAGCAGTGATACTACAGGGAACCAAGCCCATGGCTACACCTTC
CDR3: CASSDTTGNQAHGYTF
V: TRBV25-1
size: few
J: TRBJ1-2
D: -

DNA: TGTGCCATCAGTGAGTCTGACCCGGAAGCCTCACCCCTCCACTTT
CDR3: CAISESDPEASPLHF
V: TRBV10-3
size: -
J: TRBJ1-6
D: -

DNA: TGTGCCAGCAGCTTAGTGTACACAGATACGCAGTATTTT
CDR3: CASSLVYTDTQYF
V: TRBV7-2
size: many
J: TRBJ2-3
D: -

DNA: TGTGCCAGCAGGGGGGATGGGGGGACAGAGACCCAGTACTTC
CDR3: CASRGDGGTETQYF
V: TRBV7-2
size: many
J: TRBJ2-5
D: -

DNA: TGTGCCTGGAGTGTACGCGGACGGGGGGGCTATCAGCCCCAGCATTTT
CDR3: CAWSVRGRGGYQPQHF
V: TRBV30
size: few
J: TRBJ1-5
D: -

DNA: TGTGCCACCAGTGATGGCTCAGTAGAGACCCAGTACTTC
CDR3: CATSDGSVETQYF
V: TRBV24-1
size: many
J: TRBJ2-5
D: -

DNA: TGTGCCAGCACCCAGGGGGGACTGCGCGCAGGTGCGCAGTATTTT
CDR3: CASTQGGLRAGAQYF
V: TRBV12-3/TRBV12-4
size: -
J: TRBJ2-3
D: -

DNA: TGTGCCACAAGACAGGGGTCCTTCACAGATACGCAGTATTTT
CDR3: CATRQGSFTDTQYF
V: TRBV19
size: -
J: TRBJ2-3
D: TRBD1

DNA: TGTGCCAGCAGCTCGAACAACCTGGCAGTTGGCAATGAGCAGTTCTTC
CDR3: CASSSNNLAVGNEQFF
V: TRBV7-9
size: many
J: TRBJ2-1
D: -

DNA: TGCGCCAGCAGCTTGGCCGAATTGGGGGCGGGCAATCAGCCCCAGCATTTT
CDR3: CASSLAELGAGNQPQHF
V: TRBV5-1
size: -
J: TRBJ1-5
D: -

DNA: TGCAGTGCTACGGGACAAGGATCTCAAGAGACCCAGTACTTC
CDR3: CSATGQGSQETQYF
V: TRBV20-1
size: many
J: TRBJ2-5
D: -

DNA: TGTGCCAGCCTTAGACTAGCGGGGACCAATGAGCAGTTCTTC
CDR3: CASLRLAGTNEQFF
V: TRBV18
size: few
J: TRBJ2-1
D: TRBD2

DNA: TGTGCCAGCAGCTTCCGGGTGGGCGCTAGCTATGGCTACACCTTC
CDR3: CASSFRVGASYGYTF
V: TRBV5-5
size: -
J: TRBJ1-2
D: -

DNA: TGCGCCAGCAGCCCTTTACGGACTAGCGACTTTGACAATGAGCAGTTCTTC
CDR3: CASSPLRTSDFDNEQFF
V: TRBV5-1
size: many
J: TRBJ2-1
D: TRBD2

DNA: TGTGCCAGCAGCATATCGCGTCAGGGGGTCGGGAGCTACACCTTC
CDR3: CASSISRQGVGSYTF
V: TRBV7-2
size: many
J: TRBJ1-2
D: TRBD1

DNA: TGCGCCAGCAGGTCCGGCCCCTCCCCGACAGATACGCAGTATTTT
CDR3: CASRSGPSPTDTQYF
V: TRBV5-1
size: many
J: TRBJ2-3
D: -

DNA: TGTGCCGGATCAGGGCTGGCGGACAATGAGCAGTTCTTC
CDR3: CAGSGLADNEQFF
V: TRBV18
size: few
J: TRBJ2-1
D: -

DNA: TGTGCCAGCAGTTACTCGACAGGTTTCTCTGAAAACACCATATATTTT
CDR3: CASSYSTGFSENTIYF
V: TRBV6-5
size: -
J: TRBJ1-3
D: -

DNA: TGCAGTGCTCTTAGCGGGGGTGACTCCTACGAGCAGTACTTC
CDR3: CSALSGGDSYEQYF
V: TRBV20-1
size: many
J: TRBJ2-7
D: TRBD2

DNA: TGTGCCAGCAGCTTAAATCGGGACAGGGGTTTTGGGGCCAACGTCCTGACTTTC
CDR3: CASSLNRDRGFGANVLTF
V: TRBV7-2
size: many
J: TRBJ2-6
D: TRBD1

DNA: TGTGCCTGGGCTTGGGGAGCCCGCCTCCAAGAGACCCAGTACTTC
CDR3: CAWAWGARLQETQYF
V: TRBV30
size: -
J: TRBJ2-5
D: -

DNA: TGTGCCAGCAGCCCTCGACAGGGCGGGAACTACAATGAGCAGTTCTTC
CDR3: CASSPRQGGNYNEQFF
V: TRBV12-3/TRBV12-4
size: many
J: TRBJ2-1
D: -